The 10 T cell receptor beta chains listed next were all sequenced from one sample in a study of CD8+ T cells in alopecia areata. RNA extraction and reverse transcription yielded cDNA as sequencing template. Assay: immunoSEQ multiplex PCR; the TCRdb copy retains only in-frame clones and omits some. This sample carries about 200,000 clones, more than 30% of them seen once, and the ten largest clones take around 0.48%. Treatment: oral pan-JAK inhibitor, 5-10 mg twice daily. This specimen was CD4+ T cells sorted from blood, taken between weeks 30 and 35, from a patient treated with tofacitinib. The receptors stem from a human donor with alopecia areata.

The CDR3 reads CASSPPQREFYEQYF. CDR3 in DNA: TGTGCCAGCAGTCCCCCCCAGCGGGAGTTCTACGAGCAGTACTTC. The chain couples TRBV27 to TRBJ2-7, with 8 bases matching TRBD2. V dropped 5 bases and J dropped 3; count of bases not matched to a gene: 9. Germline V gives CDR1 MNHEY, CDR2 SMNVEV (reference sequence). The CDR3 extends over 15 amino acids.

In its sample, this clone was seen many times. This chain joins TRBV6-1 and TRBJ1-2, with 9 bases matching TRBD1. V shed 8 bases and J 4 bases; nucleotides not matched to a gene: 11. CDR3 length equals 15 residues. The germline gives CDR1 MNHNS, CDR2 SASEGT. CDR3 in amino acids: CASGIMGTGIYGYTF. The CDR3 bases are TGTGCCAGCGGCATTATGGGGACAGGGATCTATGGCTACACCTTC.

The chain combines TRBV7-6 with TRBJ1-2, with D possibly being TRBD1 (5 bases). The germline CDR1 and CDR2 sequences are SGHVS and FNYEAQ. The CDR3 loop spans 13 amino acids. Trimming left V 5 bases short and J 2 bases short, with 9 bases between. The DNA of the CDR3 is TGTGCCAGCAGCGCCGGGACCAACTATGGCTACACCTTC. It yields the protein CASSAGTNYGYTF.

The CDR3 DNA reads as TGTGCCAGCAATCTTGCTCGGGACTCCGGGGAGCTGTTTTTT. Translation gives CASNLARDSGELFF. The V and J genes are TRBV7-6 and TRBJ2-2; a possible D gene is TRBD2 (6 bases). The V gene lost 7 bases and the J gene lost 6 bases, with 15 bases spanning the gap. This CDR3 contains 14 residues. CDR1 is SGHVS and CDR2 is FNYEAQ in the germline V gene.

This clone was seen repeatedly, ten times or more. CDR3 nucleotide sequence: TGTGCCAGCAGTTACCACGGGGAGCTGTTTTTT. It specifies CASSYHGELFF. The chain couples TRBV6-5 to TRBJ2-2; D uncertain. Trimming took off 2 bases at V and 7 bases at J, with 2 bases between the two ends. This CDR3 is 11 amino acids long. CDR1 MNHEY and CDR2 SVGAGI come from the germline V gene.

This clone has a handful of counts. This chain connects TRBV9 to TRBJ1-1; D gene uncertain. Deletions cut 3 bases from V and 3 bases from J, with 15 bases between. Germline V gene data show CDR1 as SGDLS and CDR2 as YYNGEE. The CDR3 is 15 residues long. CDR3 region: CASSALPGGDTEAFF. Written as DNA, the CDR3 is TGTGCCAGCAGCGCCCTCCCGGGCGGGGACACTGAAGCTTTCTTT.

The chain has TRBV2 and TRBJ1-2; tentative D call: TRBD1 (6 bases). From germline, CDR1 is SNHLY and CDR2 FYNNEI. The germline V and J ends were trimmed by 6 bases and 12 bases, with 20 bases remaining between them. The CDR3 has 13 residues. CDR3 bases: TGTGCCAGCAGGATGCTCCGGGACAAAGAAAACACCTTC. Translating it yields CASRMLRDKENTF.

This clone was observed once. This chain uses TRBV27 with TRBJ1-4, with D possibly matching TRBD1 (5 bases). The germline V gene encodes CDR1 MNHEY and CDR2 SMNVEV (reference sequence). V was shortened by 2 bases and J by 10 bases, with 8 bases between the two germline ends. The CDR3 spans 12 residues. DNA of the CDR3: TGTGCCAGCAGTTTACGGGGCGCAAAACTGTTTTTT. It translates to CASSLRGAKLFF. Using reference TRBV27 and TRBJ1-4 for the parts outside the CDR3, the full variable domain is EAQVTQNPRYLITVTGKKLTVTCSQNMNHEYMSWYRQDPGLGLRQIYYSMNVEVTDKGDVPEGYKVSRKEKRNFPLILESPSPNQTSLYFCASSLRGAKLFFGSGTQLSVL.

This clone was seen only a few times. V gene TRBV30 combines with J gene TRBJ2-7; D perhaps matches TRBD2 (6 bases). The CDR3 sequence is 14 residues long. Per germline, CDR1 GTSNPN and CDR2 SVGIG (reference sequence). Between the trimmed V and J ends, which lost 0 bases and 6 bases, there was a span of 15 bases. CDR3: CAWSVTRRAAEQYF. The CDR3 DNA follows: TGTGCCTGGAGTGTGACGAGGAGGGCTGCCGAGCAGTACTTC.

J is TRBJ2-6 and V is TRBV5-6; no clear D gene. The CDR3 has 16 amino acids. Trimming took off 0 bases at V and 0 bases at J, with 7 bases between the two ends. Germline assignment: CDR1 SGHDT and CDR2 YYEEEE. The chain's CDR3 is CASSLVQSSGANVLTF. The CDR3 coding sequence is TGTGCCAGCAGCTTGGTGCAGAGCTCTGGGGCCAACGTCCTGACTTTC.